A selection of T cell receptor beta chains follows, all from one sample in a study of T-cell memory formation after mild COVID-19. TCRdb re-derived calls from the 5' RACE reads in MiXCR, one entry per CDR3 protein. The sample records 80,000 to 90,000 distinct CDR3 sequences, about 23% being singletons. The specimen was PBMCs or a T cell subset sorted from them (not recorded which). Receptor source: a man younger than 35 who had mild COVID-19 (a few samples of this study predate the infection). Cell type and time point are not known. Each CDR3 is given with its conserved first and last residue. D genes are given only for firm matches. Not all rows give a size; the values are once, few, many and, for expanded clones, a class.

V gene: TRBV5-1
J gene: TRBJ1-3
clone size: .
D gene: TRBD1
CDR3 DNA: TGCGCCAGCAGCTCCCGGGACAGCGGATTTGTGGGAAACACCATATATTTT
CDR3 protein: CASSSRDSGFVGNTIYF

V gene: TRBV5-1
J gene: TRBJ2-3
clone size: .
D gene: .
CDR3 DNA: TGCGCCAGCAGCCCCTTAGCGAACACAGATACGCAGTATTTT
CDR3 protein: CASSPLANTDTQYF

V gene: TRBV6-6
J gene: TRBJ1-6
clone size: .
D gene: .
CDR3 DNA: TGTGCCAGCAGTTACTCGAGGCAGGAGTATAATTCACCCCTCCACTTT
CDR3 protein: CASSYSRQEYNSPLHF

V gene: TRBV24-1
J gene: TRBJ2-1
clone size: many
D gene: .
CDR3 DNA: TGTGCCACCAGTGATTTACCAGGGTTGGGGAATGAGCAGTTCTTC
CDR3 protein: CATSDLPGLGNEQFF

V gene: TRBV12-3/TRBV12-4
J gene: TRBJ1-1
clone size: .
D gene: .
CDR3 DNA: TGTGCCAGCAGTTATTGGGGCACTGAAGCTTTCTTT
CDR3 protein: CASSYWGTEAFF

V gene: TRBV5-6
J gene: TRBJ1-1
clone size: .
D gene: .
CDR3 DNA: TGTGCCAGCAGGCACAGGGAAATGAACACTGAAGCTTTCTTT
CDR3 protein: CASRHREMNTEAFF

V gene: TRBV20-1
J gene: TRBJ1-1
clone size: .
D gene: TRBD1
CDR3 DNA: TGCAGTGCTCGATCAACCGGGACAGGGGGCACCCGTTTTGAAGCTTTCTTT
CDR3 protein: CSARSTGTGGTRFEAFF

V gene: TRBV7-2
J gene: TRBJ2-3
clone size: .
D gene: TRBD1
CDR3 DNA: TGTGCCAGCAGCTCGACAGGGATGGTGTCAGATACGCAGTATTTT
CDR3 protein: CASSSTGMVSDTQYF

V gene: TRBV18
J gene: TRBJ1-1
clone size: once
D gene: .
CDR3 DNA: TGTGCCAGCTCACCGGCTTCGGCGAACACTGAAGCTTTCTTT
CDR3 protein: CASSPASANTEAFF

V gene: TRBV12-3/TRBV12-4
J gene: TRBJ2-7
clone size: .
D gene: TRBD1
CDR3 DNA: TGTGCCAGCAGCCCCGGACAGGGGGCCGGCCACGAGCAGTACTTC
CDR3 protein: CASSPGQGAGHEQYF

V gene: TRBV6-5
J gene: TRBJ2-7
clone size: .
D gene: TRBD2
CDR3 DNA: TGTGCCAGCACCTCCCTAAGCGGGGCGTACTACGAGCAGTACTTC
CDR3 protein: CASTSLSGAYYEQYF

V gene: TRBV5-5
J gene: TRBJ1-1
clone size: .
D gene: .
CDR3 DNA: TGTGCCAGCAGCTTGGCCGGGGGCGAGGCCACTGAAGCTTTCTTT
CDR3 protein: CASSLAGGEATEAFF

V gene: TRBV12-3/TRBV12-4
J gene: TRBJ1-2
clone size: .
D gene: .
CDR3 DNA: TGTGCCAGCAGTTTCCCCCGGTCTCCCTATGGCTACACCTTC
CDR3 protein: CASSFPRSPYGYTF

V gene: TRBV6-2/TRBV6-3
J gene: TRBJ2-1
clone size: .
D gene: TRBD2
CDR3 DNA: TGTGCCAGCAAGTCGGGGGGCTCCTACAATGAGCAGTTCTTC
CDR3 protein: CASKSGGSYNEQFF

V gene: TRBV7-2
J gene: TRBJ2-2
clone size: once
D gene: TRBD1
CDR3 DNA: TGTGCCAGCAGAACGACGACAGGGCTAAACGGGGAGCTGTTTTTT
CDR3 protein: CASRTTTGLNGELFF

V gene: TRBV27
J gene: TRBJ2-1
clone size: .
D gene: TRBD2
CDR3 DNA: TGTGCCAGCAGACTAGGAGGAGGGAGGGGAAATGAGCAGTTCTTC
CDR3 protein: CASRLGGGRGNEQFF

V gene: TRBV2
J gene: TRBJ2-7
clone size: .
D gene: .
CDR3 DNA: TGTGCCAGCAATGAGTACGAGCAGTACTTC
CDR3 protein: CASNEYEQYF

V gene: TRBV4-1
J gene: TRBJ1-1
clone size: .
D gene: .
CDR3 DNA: TGCGCCAGCAGCCTAGTCCTAGGGGCGCGGGCTTTCTTT
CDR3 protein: CASSLVLGARAFF

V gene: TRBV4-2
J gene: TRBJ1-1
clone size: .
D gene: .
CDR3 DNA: TGTGCCAGCAGCCAATACAGGGAGGGCACTGAAGCTTTCTTT
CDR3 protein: CASSQYREGTEAFF

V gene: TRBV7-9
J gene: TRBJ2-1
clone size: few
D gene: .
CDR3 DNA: TGTGCCAGCAGCGGCCCCCGGGAAAATCAATGGTTCTTC
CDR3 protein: CASSGPRENQWFF

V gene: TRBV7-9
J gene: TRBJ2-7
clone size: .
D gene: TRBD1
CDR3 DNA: TGTGCCAGCAGCTTACCAGACAGGGGCTACGAGCAGTACTTC
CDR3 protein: CASSLPDRGYEQYF

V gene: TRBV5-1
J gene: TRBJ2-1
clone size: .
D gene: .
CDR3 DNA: TGCGCCAGCAGCTTGTGGCTGCGGGGAAGGAATGAGCAGTTCTTC
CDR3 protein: CASSLWLRGRNEQFF

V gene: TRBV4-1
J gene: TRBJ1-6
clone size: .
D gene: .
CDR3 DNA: TGCGCCAGCAGCCAATTTGGCCGAGATTCACCCCTCCACTTT
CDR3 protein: CASSQFGRDSPLHF

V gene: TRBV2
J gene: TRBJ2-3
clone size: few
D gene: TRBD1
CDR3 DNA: TGTGCCAGCAGTCGGACAGGGTCTATCACAGATACGCAGTATTTT
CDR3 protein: CASSRTGSITDTQYF

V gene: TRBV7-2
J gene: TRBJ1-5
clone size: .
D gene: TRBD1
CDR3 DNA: TGTGCCAGCAGCGCCGGGACAGACTATCAGCCCCAGCATTTT
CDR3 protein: CASSAGTDYQPQHF